The 24 T cell receptor beta chains below come from one sample, sequenced in a study of regulatory T cells in long-lasting Graves disease. The time point denotes: persistent/refractory GD, antithyroid drugs over 5 years with positive TRAb. Construction of the TCR library relied on RNA isolated from PBMCs. For TCR beta, libraries came from iRepertoire HTBI primers and Arm-PCR of CDR3 regions. One entry per CDR3 protein, called by TCRdb with MiXCR from the multiplex PCR reads. This table holds 310,000 or so distinct CDR3 sequences, roughly 21% found once. The material sequenced was peripheral blood mononuclear cells (PBMCs), taken when the disease was refractory, from a patient treated with antithyroid drugs. The receptors here all came from a female donor with Graves disease.

This clonotype was seen at least ten times. The chain combines TRBV2 with TRBJ1-2; D call uncertain. V dropped 8 bases and J dropped 5 bases, with 21 bases sitting between them. Germline-derived CDR1 and CDR2 are SNHLY and FYNNEI. The CDR3 is 15 residues long. CDR3 bases: TGTGCCAGCGCCCTTCTCGAGGGTCAGCGGTATGGCTACACCTTC. Its translation is CASALLEGQRYGYTF.

The chain uses TRBV7-3 and TRBJ2-3, with 14 positions matching TRBD2. Germline V lookup: CDR1 SGHTA, CDR2 FQGTGA. With V trimmed by 4 bases and J by 1 base, 13 bases remained unmatched. The CDR3 length is 20 residues. As DNA, the CDR3 is TGTGCCAGCAGCTCGGGACTAGCGGGAGAGGAAGGGCAGGGCACAGATACGCAGTATTTT. Translating gives CASSSGLAGEEGQGTDTQYF.

In its sample, this clonotype was seen many times. The V gene is TRBV24-1, the J gene TRBJ2-2, with TRBD1 as a possible D gene (6 bases). Germline CDR1 is KGHDR and CDR2 is SFDVKD. The CDR3 loop spans 16 amino acids. V lost 4 bases to trimming and J lost 3 bases, with 14 bases between them. CDR3 loop: CATSDTRAGDTGELFF. The DNA for the CDR3 is TGTGCCACCAGTGACACCAGGGCAGGGGACACCGGGGAGCTGTTTTTT.

The chain is built from TRBV6-5 and TRBJ1-3; no clear D. Germline V gene sequence: CDR1 MNHEY, CDR2 SVGAGI. V was shortened by 2 bases and J by 0 bases, with 14 bases between the two germline ends. CDR3 length: 17 amino acids. The CDR3 DNA is TGTGCCAGCAGTTACGGGATGGGTCTTCTCTCTGGAAACACCATATATTTT. Protein: CASSYGMGLLSGNTIYF.

The rearrangement joins TRBV19 to TRBJ2-5; 8 bases agree with TRBD1. Germline CDR1 is LNHDA and CDR2 is SQIVND (reference sequence). V shed 4 bases, J shed 2 bases, and the junction held 6 bases outside the gene matches. The CDR3 contains 15 residues. CDR3 nucleotides: TGTGCCAGTAGTACCTCAAACAGGGGGCAAGAGACCCAGTACTTC. This translates into CASSTSNRGQETQYF.

A few counts support this clonotype. This may come from a read error, since a much larger clone is one base off. J is TRBJ1-5 and V is TRBV28; no definite D call. Germline CDR1 MDHEN, CDR2 SYDVKM. The CDR3 sequence is 15 residues long. This CDR3 reads CASSLTVPGNRPQHF. CDR3 DNA: TGTGCCAGCAGTTTGACGGTACCCGGCAATCGGCCCCAGCATTTT. The whole variable domain, filled in from reference TRBV28 and TRBJ1-5, reads DVKVTQSSRYLVKRTGEKVFLECVQDMDHENMFWYRQDPGLGLRLIYFSYDVKMKEKGDIPEGYSVSREKKERFSLILESASTNQTSMYLCASSLTVPGNRPQHFGDGTRLSIL.

As for this clonotype: Since no conserved phenylalanine or tryptophan closes the CDR3, a read error is the likely cause. The chain recombines TRBV10-2 with TRBJ1-1, with TRBD1 matching 9 bases. This CDR3 contains 15 residues. V shed 5 bases, J shed 2 bases, and the junction held 6 bases outside the gene matches. The V gene's germline CDR1 is WSHSY and CDR2 SAAADI. The CDR3 DNA reads as TGCGCCAGCAGTAAACCGGGACAGGGTAACACTGAAGCTTTCCTT. Protein product: CASSKPGQGNTEAFL.

This clonotype was seen only a few times. J is TRBJ2-1 and V is TRBV30, with D perhaps TRBD2 (5 bases). V was cut by 5 bases and J by 15 bases, with 20 bases left in between. From germline, CDR1 is GTSNPN and CDR2 SVGIG (reference sequence). This CDR3 has 12 amino acids. The CDR3 protein is CAWGKLGGPLFF. CDR3 nucleotides: TGTGCCTGGGGAAAACTTGGCGGGCCCTTGTTCTTC.

The chain has TRBV11-3 and TRBJ2-5; 9 nucleotides line up with TRBD2. The germline V gene encodes CDR1 SGHNT and CDR2 YENEEA. The CDR3 covers 17 residues. With V trimmed by 1 base and J by 1 base, 7 bases remained unmatched. The CDR3 reads CASSLGGSSGAQETQYF. DNA for the CDR3: TGTGCCAGCAGCTTAGGTGGGTCTAGCGGGGCCCAAGAGACCCAGTACTTC.

This clonotype has at least ten counts. The genes are TRBV12-3 or TRBV12-4 and TRBJ1-1; a possible D gene is TRBD1 (6 bases). CDR3 length: 15 residues. Trimming left V 3 bases short and J 1 base short, with 12 bases between. The CDR3 loop reads CASSFKGVGNTEAFF. In DNA form, the CDR3 reads TGTGCCAGCAGTTTTAAGGGGGTTGGGAACACTGAAGCTTTCTTT.

This clonotype showed up many times. This chain joins TRBV11-2 and TRBJ2-5; 13 bases agree with TRBD2. This CDR3 comprises 15 residues. Germline CDR1 is SGHAT and CDR2 is FQNNGV. Trimming at V came to 5 bases and at J to 5 bases, leaving 5 bases not matched to a gene. As DNA, the CDR3 is TGTGCCAGCAGCCAAGGACTAGCGGGAGCTGAGACCCAGTACTTC. Its translation is CASSQGLAGAETQYF.

This clonotype was seen repeatedly, ten times or more. J is TRBJ2-7 and V is TRBV6-5, with TRBD1 matching 9 bases. The ends lost 0 bases at V and 4 bases at J; junction bases unmatched: 16. This CDR3 is 19 amino acids long. The germline CDR1 and CDR2 sequences are MNHEY and SVGAGI. CDR3 in amino acids: CASSYSYTNPGQGFYEQYF. In DNA form, the CDR3 reads TGTGCCAGCAGTTACTCATACACGAATCCGGGACAGGGATTTTACGAGCAGTACTTC.

The chain combines TRBV7-9 with TRBJ1-1, with TRBD1 matching over 8 bases. This CDR3 contains 14 residues. V lost 3 bases, J lost 5 bases, and 5 bases stayed unmatched. Germline-derived CDR1 and CDR2 are SEHNR and FQNEAQ (reference sequence). The CDR3 spells CASSFKTGGTEAFF. The CDR3 DNA sequence: TGTGCCAGCAGCTTTAAAACAGGGGGTACTGAAGCTTTCTTT.

This clonotype was observed a handful of times. The chain links TRBV14 to TRBJ1-1; D uncertain. V lost 0 bases, J lost 0 bases, and 14 bases lay in between. The germline CDR1 and CDR2 sequences are SGHDN and FVKESK. The CDR3 consists of 17 residues. This CDR3 is CASSQDRGTALNTEAFF. The CDR3 nucleotides are TGTGCCAGCAGCCAAGATCGGGGTACAGCCCTGAACACTGAAGCTTTCTTT.

This clonotype was seen at least ten times. The chain is built from TRBV7-9 and TRBJ1-6; D ambiguous. This CDR3 contains 14 residues. Germline assignment: CDR1 SEHNR and CDR2 FQNEAQ (reference sequence). V lost 1 base to trimming and J lost 9 bases, with 10 bases between them. CDR3 sequence (DNA): TGTGCCAGCAGCTTAGAGGCCCGTGGTTCACCCCTCCACTTT. Translating gives CASSLEARGSPLHF.

The J gene is TRBJ2-7, the V gene TRBV7-9; TRBD2 is a possible D gene (7 bases). The CDR3 contains 15 residues. Germline lookup yields CDR1 SEHNR and CDR2 FQNEAQ (reference sequence). Trimming removed 8 bases at V and 7 bases at J, with 24 bases between. Written as DNA, the CDR3 is TGTGCCAGCTCCTTAGGGGGGGCGGTCGGCGGGGAGCAGTACTTC. Its protein is CASSLGGAVGGEQYF.

Many counts were recorded for this clonotype. The CDR3 reads CAWSVPNYGGYTF. CDR3 coding DNA: TGTGCCTGGAGTGTACCAAACTATGGCGGCTACACCTTC. This sequence joins TRBV30 and TRBJ1-2; D call uncertain. V was trimmed by 0 bases and J by 8 bases, leaving 13 bases between them. This CDR3 has 13 amino acids. Looked up from germline, CDR1 is GTSNPN and CDR2 is SVGIG (reference sequence). The variable domain in full, with the rest retrieved from reference TRBV30 and TRBJ1-2, is SQTIHQWPATLVQPVGSPLSLECTVEGTSNPNLYWYRQAAGRGLQLLFYSVGIGQISSEVPQNLSASRPQDRQFILSSKKLLLSDSGFYLCAWSVPNYGGYTFGSGTRLTVV.

This clonotype was found many times. The chain joins TRBV12-3 or TRBV12-4 to TRBJ1-2; 8 positions match TRBD1. The J segment lost 7 bases and the V segment lost 6 bases, leaving 7 bases of the junction unmatched. This CDR3 has 13 amino acids. As DNA, the CDR3 is TGTGCCAGCAGCTTCGCAGGGGGCTCTGGCTACACCTTC. It translates to CASSFAGGSGYTF.

This clonotype has more than one count but fewer than ten. V gene TRBV29-1 combines with J gene TRBJ1-2; the D is unclear. Trimming removed 6 bases at V and 0 bases at J, with 8 bases between. Germline V gives CDR1 SQVTM, CDR2 ANQGSEA. The CDR3 is made up of 12 amino acids. Here the CDR3 DNA reads TGCAGCGTGGTGGGTTCTAACTATGGCTACACCTTC. Its protein product is CSVVGSNYGYTF.

This clonotype has only a few counts. The chain recombines TRBV29-1 with TRBJ2-5, with TRBD2 as a possible D gene (6 bases). The germline V gene encodes CDR1 SQVTM and CDR2 ANQGSEA. This CDR3 contains 12 residues. V gave up 4 bases and J gave up 3 bases, with 9 bases separating them. CDR3 bases: TGCAGCGTTGGGGGAGGAGAAGAGACCCAGTACTTC. Protein: CSVGGGEETQYF.

Remarks on this clonotype: This is likely an artifact of a read error, given a far larger clone one base away. This sequence joins TRBV7-3 and TRBJ1-5, with D tentatively TRBD1 (5 bases). This CDR3 region has 15 residues. Per germline, CDR1 SGHTA and CDR2 FQGTGA. The DNA for the CDR3 is TGTGCCAGCAGGAAAGGGGACCTTAGCAATCCGCCCCAGCATTTT. This sequence encodes CASRKGDLSNPPQHF.

The CDR3 loop is CASSVVQATARELFF. CDR3 coding DNA: TGTGCCAGCAGCGTGGTTCAGGCTACAGCTCGGGAGCTGTTTTTT. The chain couples TRBV6-1 to TRBJ2-2; D not certain. The V gene's germline CDR1 is MNHNS and CDR2 SASEGT. CDR3 size: 15 residues. With 6 bases removed from V and 9 bases from J, the gap between germline ends came to 20 bases.

There are many counts of this clonotype. The CDR3 protein is CATKSVGGNNQPQHF. CDR3 DNA: TGTGCCACCAAAAGTGTGGGGGGCAACAATCAGCCCCAGCATTTT. The chain employs TRBV6-1 and TRBJ1-5; D may be TRBD1 (6 bases). Looked up from germline, CDR1 is MNHNS and CDR2 is SASEGT. CDR3 length equals 15 residues. Trimming stripped 10 bases from V and 3 bases from J, with 19 bases between.

This chain uses TRBV7-9 with TRBJ1-5, with D possibly matching TRBD1 (6 bases). Germline V gives CDR1 SEHNR, CDR2 FQNEAQ (reference sequence). V lost 1 base and J lost 4, with 11 bases in between. The CDR3 covers 15 residues. The CDR3 region is CASSLDLRGNQPQHF. The CDR3 DNA reads TGTGCCAGCAGCTTAGATTTGAGGGGGAATCAGCCCCAGCATTTT.